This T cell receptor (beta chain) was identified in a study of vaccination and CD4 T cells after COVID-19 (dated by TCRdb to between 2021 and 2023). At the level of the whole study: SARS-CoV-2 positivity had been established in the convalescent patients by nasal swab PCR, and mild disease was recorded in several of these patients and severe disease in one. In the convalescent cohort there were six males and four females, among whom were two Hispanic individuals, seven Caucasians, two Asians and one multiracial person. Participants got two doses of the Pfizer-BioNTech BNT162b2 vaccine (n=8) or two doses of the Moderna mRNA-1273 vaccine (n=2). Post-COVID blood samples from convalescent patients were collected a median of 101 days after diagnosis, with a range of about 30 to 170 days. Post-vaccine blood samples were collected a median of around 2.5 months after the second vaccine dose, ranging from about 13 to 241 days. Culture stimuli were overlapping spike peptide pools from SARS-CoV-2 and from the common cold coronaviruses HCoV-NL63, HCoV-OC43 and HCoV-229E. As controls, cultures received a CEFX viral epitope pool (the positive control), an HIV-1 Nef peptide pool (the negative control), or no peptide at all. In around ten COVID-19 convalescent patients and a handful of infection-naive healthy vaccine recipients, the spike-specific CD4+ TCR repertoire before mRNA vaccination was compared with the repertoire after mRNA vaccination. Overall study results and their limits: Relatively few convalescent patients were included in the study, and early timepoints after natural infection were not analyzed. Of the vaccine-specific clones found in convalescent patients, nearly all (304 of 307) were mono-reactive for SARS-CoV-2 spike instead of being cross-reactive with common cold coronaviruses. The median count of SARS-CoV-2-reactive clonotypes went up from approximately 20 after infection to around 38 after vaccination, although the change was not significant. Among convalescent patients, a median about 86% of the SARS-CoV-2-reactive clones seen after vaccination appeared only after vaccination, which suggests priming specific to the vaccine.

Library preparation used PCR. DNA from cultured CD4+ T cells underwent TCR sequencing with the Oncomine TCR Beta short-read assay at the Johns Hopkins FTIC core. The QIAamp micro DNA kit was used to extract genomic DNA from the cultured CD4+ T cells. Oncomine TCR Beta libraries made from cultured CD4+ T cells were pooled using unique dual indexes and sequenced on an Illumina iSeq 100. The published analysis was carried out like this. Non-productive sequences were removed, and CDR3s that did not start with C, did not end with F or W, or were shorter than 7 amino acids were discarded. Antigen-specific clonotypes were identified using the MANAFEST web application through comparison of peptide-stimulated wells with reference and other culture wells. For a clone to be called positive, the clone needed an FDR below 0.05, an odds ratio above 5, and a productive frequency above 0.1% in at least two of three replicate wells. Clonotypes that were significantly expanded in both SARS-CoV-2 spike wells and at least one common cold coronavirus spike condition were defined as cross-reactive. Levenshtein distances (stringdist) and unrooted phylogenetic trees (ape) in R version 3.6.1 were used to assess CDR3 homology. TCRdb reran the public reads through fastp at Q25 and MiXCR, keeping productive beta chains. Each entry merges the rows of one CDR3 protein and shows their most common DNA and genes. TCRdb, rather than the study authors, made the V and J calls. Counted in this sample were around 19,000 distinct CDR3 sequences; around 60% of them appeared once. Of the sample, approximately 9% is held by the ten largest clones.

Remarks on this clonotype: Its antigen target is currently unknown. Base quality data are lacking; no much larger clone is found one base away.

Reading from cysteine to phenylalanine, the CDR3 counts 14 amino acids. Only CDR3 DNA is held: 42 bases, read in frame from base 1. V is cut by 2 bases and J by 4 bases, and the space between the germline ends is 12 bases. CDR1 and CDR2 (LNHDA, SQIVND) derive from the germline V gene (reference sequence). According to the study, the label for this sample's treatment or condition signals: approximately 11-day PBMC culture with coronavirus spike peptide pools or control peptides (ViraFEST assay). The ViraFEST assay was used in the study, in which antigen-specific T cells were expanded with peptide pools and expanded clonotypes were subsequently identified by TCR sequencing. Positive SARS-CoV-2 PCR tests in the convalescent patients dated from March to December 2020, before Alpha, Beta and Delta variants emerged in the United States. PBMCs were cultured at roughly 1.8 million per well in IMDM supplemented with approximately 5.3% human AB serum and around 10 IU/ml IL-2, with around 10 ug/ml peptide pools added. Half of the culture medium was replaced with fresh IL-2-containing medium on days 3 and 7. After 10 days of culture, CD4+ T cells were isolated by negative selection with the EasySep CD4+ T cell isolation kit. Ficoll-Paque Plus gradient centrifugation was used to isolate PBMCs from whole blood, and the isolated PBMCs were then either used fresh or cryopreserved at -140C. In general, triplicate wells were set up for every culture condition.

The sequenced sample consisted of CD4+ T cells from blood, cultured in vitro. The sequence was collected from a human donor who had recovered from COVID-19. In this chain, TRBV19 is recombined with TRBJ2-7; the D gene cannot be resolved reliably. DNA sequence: TGTGCCAGTAGTATACAGTCCAGAGAGTACGAGCAGTACTTC. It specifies CASSIQSREYEQYF. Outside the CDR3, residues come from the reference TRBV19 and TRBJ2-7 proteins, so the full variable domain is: DGGITQSPKYLFRKEGQNVTLSCEQNLNHDAMYWYRQDPGQGLRLIYYSQIVNDFQKGDIAEGYSVSREKKESFPLTVTSAQKNPTAFYLCASSIQSREYEQYFGPGTRLTVT.